One and the same sample provided the 16 T cell receptor beta chains below, sequenced in a study of blood T cell repertoires in COVID-19. TCRdb keeps only in-frame clones here, not all; method: immunoSEQ multiplex PCR. The data show about 140,000 clones, with over 70% seen just once and approximately 5.3% held by the top ten. The sequenced material came from PBMCs or T cells enriched from blood (not recorded which). Receptors were obtained from a man aged 70-80 years who had been exposed to COVID-19.

This chain connects TRBV19 to TRBJ1-5; TRBD1 is a possible D gene (5 bases). Trimming removed 6 bases from V and 1 base from J, with 13 bases in between. Germline V gene sequence: CDR1 LNHDA, CDR2 SQIVND (reference sequence). The CDR3 runs 15 residues. As DNA, the CDR3 is TGTGCCAGTAGCTGGGGGGGGAAGAGCAATCAGCCCCAGCATTTT. It is translated as CASSWGGKSNQPQHF.

The chain joins TRBV19 to TRBJ2-1; 12 nucleotides match TRBD1. Germline V gives CDR1 LNHDA, CDR2 SQIVND (reference sequence). V gave up 8 bases and J gave up 9 bases; unmatched junction bases: 8. The CDR3 runs to 14 residues. The CDR3 DNA reads TGTGCCAGTGGTCCGGGACAGGGGGCGGGTGAGCAGTTCTTC. The encoded protein is CASGPGQGAGEQFF.

This clone was seen just once. V usage is TRBV5-4 and J usage is TRBJ1-4, with a tentative D call TRBD1 (5 bases). The CDR3 spans 16 residues. Trimming stripped 1 base from V and 10 bases from J, with 20 bases between. Germline V lookup: CDR1 SGHNT, CDR2 YYREEE (reference sequence). CDR3 sequence (DNA): TGTGCCAGCAGCTTGCAAGGGGCCCGGCGGGGAGTAAAACTGTTTTTT. This gives the protein CASSLQGARRGVKLFF.

The J gene is TRBJ1-5, the V gene TRBV19, with TRBD1 as a possible D gene (6 bases). CDR1 LNHDA and CDR2 SQIVND come from the germline V gene (reference sequence). V was shortened by 1 base and J by 6 bases, with 19 bases between the two germline ends. The CDR3 consists of 17 residues. The CDR3 here is CASSIVYGGRGGQPQHF. In nucleotides, the CDR3 is TGTGCCAGTAGTATAGTTTACGGGGGGCGCGGAGGTCAGCCCCAGCATTTT.

This clone showed up just a few times. The rearrangement links TRBV5-4 to TRBJ1-1; 9 bases are shared with TRBD1. The CDR3 has 14 amino acids. Germline V lookup: CDR1 SGHNT, CDR2 YYREEE (reference sequence). V dropped 3 bases and J dropped 8; count of bases not matched to a gene: 8. This CDR3 reads CASSSNNGQGEAFF. The CDR3 region has the DNA TGTGCCAGCAGCTCGAATAACGGACAGGGGGAAGCTTTCTTT.

The V and J genes are TRBV6-6 and TRBJ1-2, with unresolved D. CDR1 and CDR2 from the germline V gene are MNHNY and SVGAGI (reference sequence). V lost 5 bases and J 0 bases, leaving 13 bases between the germline ends. The CDR3 covers 15 residues. The CDR3 bases are TGTGCCAGCAGTCCTCAGGAGGTGTCTAACTATGGCTACACCTTC. Translation gives CASSPQEVSNYGYTF.

The J gene is TRBJ2-7, the V gene TRBV5-4, with 11 bases aligning to TRBD1. The CDR3 is made up of 16 amino acids. The ends lost 5 bases at V and 2 bases at J; junction bases unmatched: 9. Germline loops: CDR1 SGHNT, CDR2 YYREEE (reference sequence). The CDR3 loop is CASRPGGTGGTYEQYF. The CDR3 coding sequence is TGTGCCAGCAGGCCTGGCGGGACAGGGGGAACCTACGAGCAGTACTTC.

The chain links TRBV10-2 to TRBJ1-1; unclear D gene. Germline CDR1 WSHSY, CDR2 SAAADI. This CDR3 is built from 14 residues. Trimming stripped 6 bases from V and 1 base from J, with 12 bases between. CDR3 protein: CASRSGRTNTEAFF. The CDR3 DNA sequence: TGCGCCAGCAGGAGCGGCAGGACGAACACTGAAGCTTTCTTT.

The chain recombines TRBV7-2 with TRBJ2-7; 8 bases align to TRBD2. Germline V gene sequence: CDR1 SGHTA, CDR2 FQGNSA. The V and J ends lost 0 bases and 6 bases, in that order; junction bases with no gene match: 7. This CDR3 has 15 residues. CDR3 DNA: TGTGCCAGCAGCTTAGCCCGGACTAGCAGTCTCGAGCAGTACTTC. Its protein is CASSLARTSSLEQYF.

This chain uses TRBV2 with TRBJ1-2; tentatively, D is TRBD1 (6 bases). Trimming left V 6 bases short and J 7 bases short, with 9 bases between. Germline lookup yields CDR1 SNHLY and CDR2 FYNNEI. The length of the CDR3 is 11 residues. The CDR3 nucleotides are TGTGCCAGCAGCACAGGGTTTGGCTACACCTTC. It encodes CASSTGFGYTF.

V is TRBV21-1 and J is TRBJ1-4; the table's D call, TRBD1, has no DNA check behind it. TRBV21-1 is recorded as a pseudogene. The CDR3 has 15 residues. For the CDR3, the DNA is TGTGCCAGCAGCAAAAGGGGCAGGGGTCCTGAAAAACTGTTTTTT. This gives the protein CASSKRGRGPEKLFF.

The chain joins TRBV18 to TRBJ2-7; 8 bases match TRBD2. J was trimmed by 6 bases and V by 6 bases; bases with no gene match: 16. Germline V gives CDR1 KGHSH, CDR2 LQKENI. The CDR3 covers 16 residues. CDR3 loop: CASSSWREETHSEQYF. Here the CDR3 DNA reads TGTGCCAGCTCGTCCTGGCGGGAGGAAACCCACAGCGAGCAGTACTTC.

This chain links TRBV28 with TRBJ1-6; 7 bases match TRBD1. Unmatched junction bases numbered 8, after V lost 5 bases and J lost 7 bases. The length of the CDR3 is 15 residues. Germline V gene lookup returns CDR1 MDHEN and CDR2 SYDVKM. Written as DNA, the CDR3 is TGTGCCAGCAGTCCCGGGGCAGGGGGGAATTCACCCCTCCACTTT. This codes for CASSPGAGGNSPLHF.

V gene TRBV6-6 combines with J gene TRBJ1-2; D may be TRBD1 (5 bases). With 11 bases removed from V and 8 bases from J, the gap between germline ends came to 24 bases. Per the germline V gene, CDR1 is MNHNY and CDR2 is SVGAGI (reference sequence). The CDR3 has 14 residues. CDR3 in amino acids: CAGTPRAAGGGYTF. For the CDR3, the DNA is TGTGCCGGAACCCCCCGGGCTGCGGGGGGAGGCTACACCTTC.

The chain uses TRBV11-3 and TRBJ2-1; D possibly corresponds to TRBD1 (7 bases). The CDR3 has 15 amino acids. Germline-derived CDR1 and CDR2 are SGHNT and YENEEA. V gave up 2 bases and J gave up 7 bases, with 15 bases separating them. The CDR3 sequence is CASSLRGSGGNEQFF. The CDR3 bases are TGTGCCAGCAGCTTAAGAGGGTCAGGGGGGAATGAGCAGTTCTTC.

CDR3 sequence (DNA): TGCGCCAGCAGCCAAGATTTACCAACAGGGGGCTCTGGGGCCAACGTCCTGACTTTC. The encoded protein is CASSQDLPTGGSGANVLTF. The chain couples TRBV4-1 to TRBJ2-6; 8 bases match TRBD1. Germline CDR1 and CDR2: MGHRA and YSYEKL. With V trimmed by 0 bases and J by 0 bases, 7 bases remained unmatched. This CDR3 is 19 amino acids long.